This is a list of T cell receptor beta chains from one sample in a study of T cells in Graves' hyperthyroidism and ophthalmopathy. TCRdb re-called the multiplex PCR reads with MiXCR, one entry per CDR3 protein. The data hold more than 350,000 distinct CDR3 sequences, with more than 14% observed a single time. Sample: blood. All receptors come from a woman in her twenties or thirties with Graves' ophthalmopathy. CDR3s include the opening cysteine and the closing phenylalanine or tryptophan. A D gene is named only where the DNA matches it firmly. Expanded clones get a size class; other rows say once, few or many, or leave the size out.

j_gene: TRBJ1-1; abundance: .; d_gene: TRBD1; v_gene: TRBV13; CDR3aa: CASSPRTGGYTEAFF; CDR3nt: TGTGCCAGCAGCCCCAGGACAGGGGGCTACACTGAAGCTTTCTTT
j_gene: TRBJ1-3; abundance: many; d_gene: .; v_gene: TRBV5-1; CDR3aa: CASSLVGQKGGNTIYF; CDR3nt: TGCGCCAGCAGCTTGGTTGGACAGAAGGGTGGAAACACCATATATTTT
j_gene: TRBJ1-6; abundance: .; d_gene: .; v_gene: TRBV6-1; CDR3aa: CASRVQSFYNSPLHF; CDR3nt: TGTGCCAGCAGGGTTCAGAGTTTCTATAATTCACCCCTCCACTTT
j_gene: TRBJ2-7; abundance: .; d_gene: TRBD2; v_gene: TRBV6-1; CDR3aa: CASSPLGAGAYEQYF; CDR3nt: TGTGCCAGCAGTCCGCTAGGGGCGGGGGCCTACGAGCAGTACTTC
j_gene: TRBJ2-5; abundance: many; d_gene: .; v_gene: TRBV12-3/TRBV12-4; CDR3aa: CASSFGQTQETQYF; CDR3nt: TGTGCCAGCAGTTTCGGGCAGACCCAAGAGACCCAGTACTTC
j_gene: TRBJ1-4; abundance: many; d_gene: .; v_gene: TRBV5-5; CDR3aa: CASSGGGTNEKLFF; CDR3nt: TGTGCCAGCAGCGGCGGGGGGACTAATGAAAAACTGTTTTTT
j_gene: TRBJ2-3; abundance: .; d_gene: TRBD2; v_gene: TRBV20-1; CDR3aa: CSANNIAGGVNTDTQYF; CDR3nt: TGCAGTGCTAATAATATAGCGGGGGGGGTTAACACAGATACGCAGTATTTT
j_gene: TRBJ1-5; abundance: .; d_gene: .; v_gene: TRBV6-1; CDR3aa: CASSDFTGPSNQPQHF; CDR3nt: TGTGCCAGCAGTGATTTCACAGGACCCAGCAATCAGCCCCAGCATTTT
j_gene: TRBJ1-1; abundance: many; d_gene: .; v_gene: TRBV3-1; CDR3aa: CASSPFEGETEAFF; CDR3nt: TGTGCCAGCAGCCCATTCGAGGGTGAGACTGAAGCTTTCTTT
j_gene: TRBJ1-1; abundance: many; d_gene: .; v_gene: TRBV6-1; CDR3aa: CASSSPLEGRWNTEAFF; CDR3nt: TGTGCCAGCAGCAGCCCGCTTGAGGGGCGTTGGAACACTGAAGCTTTCTTT
j_gene: TRBJ2-5; abundance: many; d_gene: .; v_gene: TRBV3-1; CDR3aa: CASSQDTRQEETQYF; CDR3nt: TGTGCCAGCAGCCAAGATACCCGACAGGAAGAGACCCAGTACTTC
j_gene: TRBJ2-1; abundance: .; d_gene: .; v_gene: TRBV7-9; CDR3aa: CASSLGELNEQFF; CDR3nt: TGTGCCAGCAGCTTGGGGGAACTTAATGAGCAGTTCTTC
j_gene: TRBJ1-5; abundance: .; d_gene: .; v_gene: TRBV20-1; CDR3aa: CSARDPRGVSNQPQHF; CDR3nt: TGCAGTGCTAGAGACCCCAGGGGAGTTAGCAATCAGCCCCAGCATTTT
j_gene: TRBJ2-1; abundance: many; d_gene: TRBD2; v_gene: TRBV7-3; CDR3aa: CASSLNSGGTHEQFF; CDR3nt: TGTGCCAGCAGCTTAAACAGCGGGGGAACCCATGAGCAGTTCTTC
j_gene: TRBJ2-3; abundance: many; d_gene: .; v_gene: TRBV11-2; CDR3aa: CASSPPRSEKDTQYF; CDR3nt: TGTGCCAGCAGCCCCCCCCGATCTGAGAAAGATACGCAGTATTTT
j_gene: TRBJ1-1; abundance: many; d_gene: .; v_gene: TRBV18; CDR3aa: CASSPTSTNTEAFF; CDR3nt: TGTGCCAGCTCACCTACCTCCACAAACACTGAAGCTTTCTTT
j_gene: TRBJ1-1; abundance: many; d_gene: TRBD1; v_gene: TRBV28; CDR3aa: CASSFSPGTGGEIEAFF; CDR3nt: TGTGCCAGCAGTTTCTCCCCTGGGACAGGGGGGGAAATTGAAGCTTTCTTT
j_gene: TRBJ2-3; abundance: many; d_gene: .; v_gene: TRBV11-3; CDR3aa: CASSDARTDTQYF; CDR3nt: TGTGCCAGCAGCGACGCCCGCACAGATACGCAGTATTTT
j_gene: TRBJ2-2; abundance: few; d_gene: TRBD2; v_gene: TRBV7-2; CDR3aa: CASSLMLAGGTGELFF; CDR3nt: TGTGCCAGCAGCTTAATGCTAGCGGGGGGGACCGGGGAGCTGTTTTTT
j_gene: TRBJ2-7; abundance: many; d_gene: .; v_gene: TRBV14; CDR3aa: CASSQVFGTHNPYEQYF; CDR3nt: TGTGCCAGCAGCCAAGTTTTCGGGACGCATAATCCCTACGAGCAGTACTTC
j_gene: TRBJ1-1; abundance: many; d_gene: TRBD1; v_gene: TRBV5-1; CDR3aa: CASKKSTGGNTEAFF; CDR3nt: TGCGCCAGCAAGAAATCGACAGGGGGGAACACTGAAGCTTTCTTT
j_gene: TRBJ1-1; abundance: few; d_gene: .; v_gene: TRBV7-6; CDR3aa: CASSSTRGGQAFF; CDR3nt: TGTGCCAGCAGCTCAACTCGAGGAGGGCAGGCTTTCTTT
j_gene: TRBJ1-1; abundance: many; d_gene: .; v_gene: TRBV7-2; CDR3aa: CASSLSSDEYTEAFF; CDR3nt: TGTGCCAGCAGCTTAAGTTCGGATGAATACACTGAAGCTTTCTTT
j_gene: TRBJ2-7; abundance: many; d_gene: .; v_gene: TRBV12-3/TRBV12-4; CDR3aa: CASGAGHSYEQYF; CDR3nt: TGTGCCAGCGGCGCGGGTCACTCCTACGAGCAGTACTTC
j_gene: TRBJ2-3; abundance: many; d_gene: TRBD2; v_gene: TRBV7-2; CDR3aa: CASSWTSGDADTQYF; CDR3nt: TGTGCCAGCAGTTGGACTAGCGGGGACGCAGATACGCAGTATTTT
j_gene: TRBJ2-1; abundance: few; d_gene: TRBD2; v_gene: TRBV4-1; CDR3aa: CASSQAPVAGGPYNEQFF; CDR3nt: TGCGCCAGCAGCCAAGCCCCCGTGGCGGGGGGACCCTACAATGAGCAGTTCTTC
j_gene: TRBJ1-2; abundance: many; d_gene: .; v_gene: TRBV7-9; CDR3aa: CASSLALAARDGYTF; CDR3nt: TGTGCCAGCAGCTTAGCGCTGGCAGCTCGGGATGGCTACACCTTC
j_gene: TRBJ2-7; abundance: many; d_gene: TRBD2; v_gene: TRBV7-9; CDR3aa: CASSGDGTRRYEQYF; CDR3nt: TGTGCCAGCAGCGGGGACGGGACTAGAAGGTACGAGCAGTACTTC
j_gene: TRBJ2-5; abundance: .; d_gene: TRBD1; v_gene: TRBV5-6; CDR3aa: CASSFGQGAQETQYF; CDR3nt: TGTGCCAGCAGCTTTGGACAGGGGGCCCAAGAGACCCAGTACTTC
j_gene: TRBJ2-7; abundance: many; d_gene: TRBD1; v_gene: TRBV28; CDR3aa: CASSLEALTGGYEQYF; CDR3nt: TGTGCCAGCAGTTTGGAGGCGCTGACAGGGGGGTACGAGCAGTACTTC
j_gene: TRBJ2-2; abundance: .; d_gene: .; v_gene: TRBV18; CDR3aa: CASSPDLTGELFF; CDR3nt: TGTGCCAGCTCACCGGACCTCACCGGGGAGCTGTTTTTT
j_gene: TRBJ2-5; abundance: many; d_gene: .; v_gene: TRBV7-9; CDR3aa: CASSFHWETQYF; CDR3nt: TGTGCCAGCAGCTTCCACTGGGAGACCCAGTACTTC
j_gene: TRBJ2-5; abundance: many; d_gene: .; v_gene: TRBV24-1; CDR3aa: CATSDKSRFQETQYF; CDR3nt: TGTGCCACCAGTGATAAGAGCAGGTTTCAAGAGACCCAGTACTTC
j_gene: TRBJ2-1; abundance: .; d_gene: .; v_gene: TRBV20-1; CDR3aa: CSARDIQTSYNEQFF; CDR3nt: TGCAGTGCTAGAGATATTCAGACTAGCTACAATGAGCAGTTCTTC
j_gene: TRBJ1-4; abundance: many; d_gene: TRBD1; v_gene: TRBV7-2; CDR3aa: CASSAYRGLNEKLFF; CDR3nt: TGTGCCAGCAGCGCTTACAGGGGACTTAATGAAAAACTGTTTTTT
j_gene: TRBJ1-2; abundance: many; d_gene: .; v_gene: TRBV30; CDR3aa: CAWSVFQGRWVYGYTF; CDR3nt: TGTGCCTGGAGTGTATTTCAGGGAAGATGGGTATATGGCTACACCTTC
j_gene: TRBJ1-6; abundance: .; d_gene: .; v_gene: TRBV11-3; CDR3aa: CASRQQRENNSPLHF; CDR3nt: TGTGCCAGCAGACAACAAAGGGAAAATAATTCACCCCTCCACTTT
j_gene: TRBJ1-2; abundance: many; d_gene: TRBD1; v_gene: TRBV12-3/TRBV12-4; CDR3aa: CASKTGTGDIGYTF; CDR3nt: TGTGCCAGCAAAACCGGGACAGGGGACATTGGCTACACCTTC
j_gene: TRBJ1-2; abundance: .; d_gene: TRBD1; v_gene: TRBV28; CDR3aa: CANRQGFGYTF; CDR3nt: TGTGCCAACCGACAGGGCTTTGGCTACACCTTC
j_gene: TRBJ2-2; abundance: many; d_gene: .; v_gene: TRBV12-3/TRBV12-4; CDR3aa: CASTPGLTGAANTGELFF; CDR3nt: TGTGCCAGCACCCCCGGCTTGACGGGCGCGGCGAACACCGGGGAGCTGTTTTTT
j_gene: TRBJ1-3; abundance: .; d_gene: .; v_gene: TRBV7-9; CDR3aa: CASTPDGGSGNTIYF; CDR3nt: TGTGCCAGCACCCCTGACGGGGGCTCTGGAAACACCATATATTTT
j_gene: TRBJ1-5; abundance: many; d_gene: .; v_gene: TRBV11-2; CDR3aa: CASSLLSGQPQHF; CDR3nt: TGTGCCAGCAGCTTATTATCCGGTCAGCCCCAGCATTTT
j_gene: TRBJ2-1; abundance: many; d_gene: .; v_gene: TRBV12-3/TRBV12-4; CDR3aa: CASSLDLIDGKFF; CDR3nt: TGTGCCAGCAGTCTAGACCTGATCGACGGGAAGTTCTTC
j_gene: TRBJ1-4; abundance: few; d_gene: TRBD1; v_gene: TRBV7-9; CDR3aa: CASSLVTGGNEKLFF; CDR3nt: TGTGCCAGCAGCTTAGTGACAGGGGGGAATGAAAAACTGTTTTTT
j_gene: TRBJ1-1; abundance: many; d_gene: TRBD1; v_gene: TRBV6-1; CDR3aa: CASSERIGQAAFF; CDR3nt: TGTGCCAGCAGTGAAAGAATTGGACAGGCAGCTTTCTTT
j_gene: TRBJ1-5; abundance: many; d_gene: TRBD1; v_gene: TRBV20-1; CDR3aa: CSARDSGGSGYSNQPQHF; CDR3nt: TGCAGTGCTAGAGACTCAGGGGGCTCTGGTTATAGCAATCAGCCCCAGCATTTT
j_gene: TRBJ2-7; abundance: .; d_gene: TRBD1; v_gene: TRBV28; CDR3aa: CAISLAGGLYEQYF; CDR3nt: TGTGCCATCAGTTTGGCAGGGGGCTTATACGAGCAGTACTTC
j_gene: TRBJ2-3; abundance: .; d_gene: .; v_gene: TRBV12-3/TRBV12-4; CDR3aa: CTSSFSPGGTDTQYF; CDR3nt: TGTACCAGCAGTTTCTCTCCCGGCGGAACAGATACGCAGTATTTT
j_gene: TRBJ2-7; abundance: many; d_gene: TRBD2; v_gene: TRBV13; CDR3aa: CASSSGGDHSYEQYF; CDR3nt: TGTGCCAGCAGCTCGGGGGGGGACCATTCCTACGAGCAGTACTTC